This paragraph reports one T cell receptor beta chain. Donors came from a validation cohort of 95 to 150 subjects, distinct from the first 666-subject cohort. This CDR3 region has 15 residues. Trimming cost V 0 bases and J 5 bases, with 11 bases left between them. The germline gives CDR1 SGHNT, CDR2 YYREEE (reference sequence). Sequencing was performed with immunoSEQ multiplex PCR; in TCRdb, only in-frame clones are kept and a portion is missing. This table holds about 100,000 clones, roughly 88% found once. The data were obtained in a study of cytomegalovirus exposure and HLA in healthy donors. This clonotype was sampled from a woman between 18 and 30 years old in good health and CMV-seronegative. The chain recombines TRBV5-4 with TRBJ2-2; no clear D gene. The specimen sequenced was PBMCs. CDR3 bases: TGTGCCAGCAGCTTGGGCGGCAGCCCAACCGGGGAGCTGTTTTTT. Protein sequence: CASSLGGSPTGELFF.